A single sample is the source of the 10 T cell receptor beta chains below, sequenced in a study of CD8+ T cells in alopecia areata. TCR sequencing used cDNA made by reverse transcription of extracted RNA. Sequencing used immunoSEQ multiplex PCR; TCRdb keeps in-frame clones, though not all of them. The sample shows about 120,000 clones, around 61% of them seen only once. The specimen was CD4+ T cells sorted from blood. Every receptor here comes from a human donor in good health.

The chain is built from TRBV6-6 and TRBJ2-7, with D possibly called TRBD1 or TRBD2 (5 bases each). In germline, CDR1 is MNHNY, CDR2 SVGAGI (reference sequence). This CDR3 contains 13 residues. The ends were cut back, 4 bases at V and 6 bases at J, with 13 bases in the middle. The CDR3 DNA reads TGTGCCAGCAGTTCCTCATGGGGGAGCGAGCAGTACTTC. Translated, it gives CASSSSWGSEQYF.

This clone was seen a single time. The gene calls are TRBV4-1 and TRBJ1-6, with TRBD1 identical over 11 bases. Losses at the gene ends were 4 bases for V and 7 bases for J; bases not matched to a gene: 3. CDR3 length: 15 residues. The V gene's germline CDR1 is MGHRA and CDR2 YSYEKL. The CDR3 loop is CASSLGQGVNSPLHF. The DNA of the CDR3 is TGCGCCAGCAGCCTGGGACAGGGGGTAAATTCACCCCTCCACTTT.

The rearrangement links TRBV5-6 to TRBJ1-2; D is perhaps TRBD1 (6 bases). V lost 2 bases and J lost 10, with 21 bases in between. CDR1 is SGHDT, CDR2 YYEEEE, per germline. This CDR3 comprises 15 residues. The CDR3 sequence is CASSFSSQGPIPYTF. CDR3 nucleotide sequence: TGTGCCAGCAGCTTCTCTTCCCAGGGGCCGATCCCCTACACCTTC.

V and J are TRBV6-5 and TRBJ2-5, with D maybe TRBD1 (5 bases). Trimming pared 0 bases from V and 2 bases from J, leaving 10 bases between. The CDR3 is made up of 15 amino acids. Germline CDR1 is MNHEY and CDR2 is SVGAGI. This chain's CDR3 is CASSYSGQGQETQYF. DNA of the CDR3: TGTGCCAGCAGTTACTCGGGGCAGGGACAAGAGACCCAGTACTTC.

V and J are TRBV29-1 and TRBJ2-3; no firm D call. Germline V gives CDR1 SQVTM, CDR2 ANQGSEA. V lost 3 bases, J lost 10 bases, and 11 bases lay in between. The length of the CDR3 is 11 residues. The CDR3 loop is CSVEISDAQYF. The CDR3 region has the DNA TGCAGCGTTGAGATCAGCGATGCGCAGTATTTT.

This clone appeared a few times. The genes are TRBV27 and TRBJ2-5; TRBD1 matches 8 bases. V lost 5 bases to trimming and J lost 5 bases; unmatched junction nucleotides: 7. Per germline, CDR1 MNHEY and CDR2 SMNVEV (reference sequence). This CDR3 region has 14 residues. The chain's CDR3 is CASSPQGARETQYF. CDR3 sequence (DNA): TGTGCCAGCAGTCCCCAGGGGGCGCGGGAGACCCAGTACTTC.

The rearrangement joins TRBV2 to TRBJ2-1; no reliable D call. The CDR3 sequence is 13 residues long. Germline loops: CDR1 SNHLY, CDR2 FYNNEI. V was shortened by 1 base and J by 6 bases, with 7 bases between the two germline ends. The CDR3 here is CASSEGPGNEQFF. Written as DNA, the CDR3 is TGTGCCAGCAGTGAAGGACCAGGCAATGAGCAGTTCTTC.

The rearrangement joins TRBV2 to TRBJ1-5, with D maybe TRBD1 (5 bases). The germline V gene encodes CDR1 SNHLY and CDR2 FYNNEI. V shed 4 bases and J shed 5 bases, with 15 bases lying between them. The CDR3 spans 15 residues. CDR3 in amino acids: CASSGGGFRYQPQHF. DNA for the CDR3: TGTGCCAGCAGTGGGGGGGGTTTTCGGTATCAGCCCCAGCATTTT.

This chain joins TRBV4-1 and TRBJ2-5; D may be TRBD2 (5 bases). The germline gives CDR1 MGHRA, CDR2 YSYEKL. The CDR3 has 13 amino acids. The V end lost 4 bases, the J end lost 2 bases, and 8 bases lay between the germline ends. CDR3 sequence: CASSRTEQETQYF. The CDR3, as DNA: TGCGCCAGCAGCCGGACTGAACAAGAGACCCAGTACTTC.

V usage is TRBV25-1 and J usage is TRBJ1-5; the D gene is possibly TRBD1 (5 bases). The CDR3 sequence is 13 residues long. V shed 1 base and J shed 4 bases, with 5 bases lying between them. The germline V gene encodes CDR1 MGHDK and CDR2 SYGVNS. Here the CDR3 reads CASSESGNQPQHF. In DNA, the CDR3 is TGTGCCAGCAGTGAATCAGGGAATCAGCCCCAGCATTTT.